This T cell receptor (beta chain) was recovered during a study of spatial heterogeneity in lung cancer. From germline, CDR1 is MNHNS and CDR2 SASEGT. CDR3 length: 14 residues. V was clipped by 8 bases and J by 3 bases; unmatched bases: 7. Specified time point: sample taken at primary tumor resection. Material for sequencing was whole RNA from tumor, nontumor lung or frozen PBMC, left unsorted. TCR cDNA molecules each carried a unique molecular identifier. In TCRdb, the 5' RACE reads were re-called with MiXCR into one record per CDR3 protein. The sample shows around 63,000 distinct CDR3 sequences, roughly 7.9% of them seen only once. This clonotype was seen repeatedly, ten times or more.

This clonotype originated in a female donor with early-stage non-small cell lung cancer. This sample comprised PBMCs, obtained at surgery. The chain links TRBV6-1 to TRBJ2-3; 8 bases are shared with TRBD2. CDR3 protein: CASHAAGATDTQYF. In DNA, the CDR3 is TGTGCCAGCCATGCAGCGGGGGCAACAGATACGCAGTATTTT.